The present T cell receptor (beta chain) was sequenced within a study of cytomegalovirus exposure and HLA in healthy donors (dated by TCRdb to between 2016 and 2019). Broadly, across the study: The 550 to 750 repertoires of the first cohort and the 95 to 150 validation repertoires were produced on the same platform, according to a later analysis. The aim of the study was to test whether cataloging public T cell receptors could identify signatures of past pathogen exposure. In addition to the first cohort of around 670 subjects, a separate validation cohort of about 120 different subjects was used. The study combined high-throughput TCR immunosequencing, statistical association of individual TCRs with disease status, and machine learning to predict cytomegalovirus infection status.

Receptor libraries were prepared by the immunoSEQ multiplex PCR assay. The authors' analysis ran thus. A statistical classification framework was developed to diagnose cytomegalovirus status using the catalog of TCR beta chain sequences. TCRdb mirrors the immuneACCESS table, restricted to in-frame sequences. Some clones are absent from its copies; in checked studies, under half trace to an unresolved V gene, and the reason for the others is unknown. Clone size and V and J calls were adopted from that table, with D and trimming inferred from the DNA. In this sample the table shows more than 150,000 clones, 84% of which occur a single time. The ten largest account for less than 8.5% of the sample. As for this clone: The antigen it binds to is not known. Base qualities are not at hand, and no much larger clone is one base apart.

On the study overall, not on this receptor specifically: Most TCR sequences were seen in very few donors, while some public TCRs were found in many individuals. The study gave a list of 150 to 200 TCR beta chains associated with cytomegalovirus. A few of the identified cytomegalovirus-associated TCR beta chains were confirmed in vitro to be specific for cytomegalovirus antigens. The classifier was reported to diagnose cytomegalovirus status with high specificity and sensitivity in both the original and validation cohorts. All 120 or so repertoires were used to score co-occurrence in the validation cohort in a later analysis, because that analysis had no HLA typing for the cohort. A later analysis found that TCRs clustered in the first cohort also tended to co-occur in the 120 validation repertoires, with about 94% of cluster scores above 0. According to the authors, the approach could potentially be generalized to other disease states and immunological phenotypes.

A distance of 5 bases separates the germline ends of V and J, which lose 2 bases and 0 bases respectively. The germline V gene sets CDR1 to MDHEN and CDR2 to SYDVKM. Reading from cysteine to phenylalanine, the CDR3 counts 14 amino acids. The entry retains the CDR3 DNA only, 42 bases that are in frame from base 1. Separate from the approximately 690-subject first cohort, the validation cohort of some 130 subjects was the group to which the donors belonged. This sequence uses TRBV28 and TRBJ1-3; the D gene assignment is ambiguous. The source of this sequence is a man aged 18 to 35 in good health and CMV-seropositive. Material for sequencing was PBMCs. The CDR3 region reads CASSLQVSGNTIYF. The DNA sequence follows: TGTGCCAGCAGTTTACAGGTCTCTGGAAACACCATATATTTT. This CDR3, with the reference TRBV28 and TRBJ1-3 proteins standing in past its ends, gives the full variable domain DVKVTQSSRYLVKRTGEKVFLECVQDMDHENMFWYRQDPGLGLRLIYFSYDVKMKEKGDIPEGYSVSREKKERFSLILESASTNQTSMYLCASSLQVSGNTIYFGEGSWLTVV.